The next 2 T cell receptor beta chains were all read from a single sample in a study of beta chain features in type 1 diabetes. The whole isolated RNA underwent reverse transcription, so sequencing captured expressed TCRB transcripts. Libraries were prepared by immunoSEQ multiplex PCR; TCRdb keeps only in-frame clonotypes and omits some of them. The sample consists of 630,000 or so clones, around 15% of them appearing once. These receptors have no known antigen. Points from the study as a whole: TCRB CDR3s from Type 1 diabetes patients were moderately but significantly shorter in all four CD4+ subsets.

Source material: naive CD4+ T cells from blood. These receptors were collected from a man between 18 and 35 years old with type 1 diabetes.

Remarks on this clone: The junction departs from the called germline gene at one end, perhaps through a read error. The V call is TRBV7-9, the J call TRBJ1-1; 8 nucleotides align to TRBD1. Germline V gene data show CDR1 as SEHNR and CDR2 as FQNEAQ (reference sequence). The CDR3 runs to 16 residues. As DNA, the CDR3 is TGTGCCAGCAGCTTGACAGGGGTATGGGCGAACGCTGAAGCTTTCTTT. This translates into CASSLTGVWANAEAFF. Full variable domain (missing parts from reference TRBV7-9 and TRBJ1-1): DTGVSQNPRHKITKRGQNVTFRCDPISEHNRLYWYRQTLGQGPEFLTYFQNEAQLEKSRLLSDRFSAERPKGSFSTLEIQRTEQGDSAMYLCASSLTGVWANAEAFFGQGTRLTVV.

CDR3 sequence reads: CASSIRGRMISEAFF. As DNA, the CDR3 is TGTGCCAGTAGTATCAGGGGTAGGATGATCTCTGAAGCTTTCTTT. The gene calls are TRBV19 and TRBJ1-1; the D gene is possibly TRBD1 (6 bases). This CDR3 spans 15 amino acids. Per the germline V gene, CDR1 is LNHDA and CDR2 is SQIVND (reference sequence). Trimming removed 3 bases from V and 6 bases from J, with 17 bases in between.